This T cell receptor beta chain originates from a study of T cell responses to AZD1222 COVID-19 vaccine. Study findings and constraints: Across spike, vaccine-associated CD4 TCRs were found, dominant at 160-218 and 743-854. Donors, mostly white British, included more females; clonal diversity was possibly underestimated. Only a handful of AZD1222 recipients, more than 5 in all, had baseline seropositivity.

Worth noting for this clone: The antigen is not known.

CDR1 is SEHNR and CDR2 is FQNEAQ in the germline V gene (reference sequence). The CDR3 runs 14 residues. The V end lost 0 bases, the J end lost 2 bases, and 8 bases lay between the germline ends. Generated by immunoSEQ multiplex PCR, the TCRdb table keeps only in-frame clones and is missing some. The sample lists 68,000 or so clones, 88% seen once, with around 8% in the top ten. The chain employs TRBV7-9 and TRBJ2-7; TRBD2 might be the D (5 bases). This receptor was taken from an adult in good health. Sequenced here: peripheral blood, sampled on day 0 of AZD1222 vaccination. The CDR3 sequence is CASSLATNTYEQYF. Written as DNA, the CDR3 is TGTGCCAGCAGCTTAGCGACTAACACCTACGAGCAGTACTTC.